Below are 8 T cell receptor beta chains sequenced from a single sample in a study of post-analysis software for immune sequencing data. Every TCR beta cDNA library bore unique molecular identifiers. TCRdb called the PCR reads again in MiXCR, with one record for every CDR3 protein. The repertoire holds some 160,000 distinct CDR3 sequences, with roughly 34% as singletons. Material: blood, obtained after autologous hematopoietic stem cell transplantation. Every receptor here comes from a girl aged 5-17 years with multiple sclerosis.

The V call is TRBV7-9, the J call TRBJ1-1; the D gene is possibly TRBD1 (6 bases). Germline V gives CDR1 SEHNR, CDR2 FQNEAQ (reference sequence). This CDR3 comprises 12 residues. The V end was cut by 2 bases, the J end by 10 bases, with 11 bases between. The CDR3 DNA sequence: TGTGCCAGCAGCTTAAACCAGGGGCGAGCTTTCTTT. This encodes CASSLNQGRAFF.

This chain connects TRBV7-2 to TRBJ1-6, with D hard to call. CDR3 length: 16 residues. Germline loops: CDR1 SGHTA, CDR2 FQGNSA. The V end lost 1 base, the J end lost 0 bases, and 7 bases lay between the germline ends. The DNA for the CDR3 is TGTGCCAGCAGCTTAGAAGGAGTCTCCTATAATTCACCCCTCCACTTT. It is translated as CASSLEGVSYNSPLHF.

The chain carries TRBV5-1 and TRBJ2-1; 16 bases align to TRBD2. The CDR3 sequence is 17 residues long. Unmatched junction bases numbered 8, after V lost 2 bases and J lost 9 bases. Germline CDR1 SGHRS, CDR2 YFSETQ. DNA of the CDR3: TGCGCCAGCAGCTTACAGGGACTAGCGGGAGGGGCGGCTGAGCAGTTCTTC. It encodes CASSLQGLAGGAAEQFF. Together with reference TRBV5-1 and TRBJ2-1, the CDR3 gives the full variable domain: KAGVTQTPRYLIKTRGQQVTLSCSPISGHRSVSWYQQTPGQGLQFLFEYFSETQRNKGNFPGRFSGRQFSNSRSEMNVSTLELGDSALYLCASSLQGLAGGAAEQFFGPGTRLTVL.

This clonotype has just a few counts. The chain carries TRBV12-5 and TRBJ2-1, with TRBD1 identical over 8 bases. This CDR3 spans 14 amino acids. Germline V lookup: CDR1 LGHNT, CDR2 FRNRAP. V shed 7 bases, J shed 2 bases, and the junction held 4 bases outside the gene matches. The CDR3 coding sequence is TGTGCTAGTGCCCCGGGACAGGCCTACAATGAGCAGTTCTTC. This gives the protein CASAPGQAYNEQFF.

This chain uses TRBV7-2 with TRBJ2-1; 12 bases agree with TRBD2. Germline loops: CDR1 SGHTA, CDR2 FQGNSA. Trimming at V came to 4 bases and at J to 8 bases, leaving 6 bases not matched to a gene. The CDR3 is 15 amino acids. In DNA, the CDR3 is TGTGCCAGCAGCTCGCTAGCGGGGGGGCCCGATGAGCAGTTCTTC. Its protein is CASSSLAGGPDEQFF.

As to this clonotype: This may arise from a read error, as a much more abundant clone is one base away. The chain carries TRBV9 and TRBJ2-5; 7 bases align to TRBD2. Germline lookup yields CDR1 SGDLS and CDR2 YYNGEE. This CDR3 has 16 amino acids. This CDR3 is CVSSPRTSLGQETQYF. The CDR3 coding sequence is TGTGTCAGCAGCCCCCGGACTAGTCTGGGGCAAGAGACCCAGTACTTC. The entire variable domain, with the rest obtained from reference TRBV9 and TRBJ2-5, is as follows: DSGVTQTPKHLITATGQRVTLRCSPRSGDLSVYWYQQSLDQGLQFLIQYYNGEERAKGNILERFSAQQFPDLHSELNLSSLELGDSALYFCVSSPRTSLGQETQYFGPGTRLLVL.

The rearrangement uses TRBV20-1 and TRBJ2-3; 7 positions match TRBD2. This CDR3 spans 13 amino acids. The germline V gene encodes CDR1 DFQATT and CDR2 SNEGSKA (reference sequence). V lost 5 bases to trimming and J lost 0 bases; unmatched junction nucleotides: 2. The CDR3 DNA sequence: TGCAGTGCTGGAGCGGGGAGCACAGATACGCAGTATTTT. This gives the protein CSAGAGSTDTQYF.

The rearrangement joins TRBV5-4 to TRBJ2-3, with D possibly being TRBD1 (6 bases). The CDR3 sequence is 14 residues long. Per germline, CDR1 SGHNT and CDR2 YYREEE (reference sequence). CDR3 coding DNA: TGTGCACTGCGCCAGGGGCCCGGGGCAGATACGCAGTATTTT. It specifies CALRQGPGADTQYF.